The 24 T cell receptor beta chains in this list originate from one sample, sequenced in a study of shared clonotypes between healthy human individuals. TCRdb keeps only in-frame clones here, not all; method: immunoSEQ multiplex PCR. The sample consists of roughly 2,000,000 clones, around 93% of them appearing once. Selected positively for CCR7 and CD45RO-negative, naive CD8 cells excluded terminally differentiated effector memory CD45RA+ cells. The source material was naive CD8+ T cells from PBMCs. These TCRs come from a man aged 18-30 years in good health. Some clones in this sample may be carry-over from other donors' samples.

The CDR3 here is CASSSWSGGSYNEQFF. In nucleotides, the CDR3 is TGTGCCAGCAGTTCCTGGAGCGGAGGGTCCTACAATGAGCAGTTCTTC. The chain carries TRBV6-6 and TRBJ2-1; TRBD2 might be the D (6 bases). The V end was cut by 4 bases, the J end by 1 base, with 14 bases between. Germline V gives CDR1 MNHNY, CDR2 SVGAGI (reference sequence). The CDR3 is 16 residues long.

The CDR3 DNA reads as TGTGCCAGCAGCTCGAGGGCAGGGGACCACAATGAGCAGTTCTTC. Its protein product is CASSSRAGDHNEQFF. The gene calls are TRBV7-9 and TRBJ2-1; a possible D gene is TRBD1 (6 bases). Trimming took off 4 bases at V and 5 bases at J, with 15 bases between the two ends. The CDR3 contains 15 residues. CDR1 is SEHNR and CDR2 is FQNEAQ in the germline V gene (reference sequence).

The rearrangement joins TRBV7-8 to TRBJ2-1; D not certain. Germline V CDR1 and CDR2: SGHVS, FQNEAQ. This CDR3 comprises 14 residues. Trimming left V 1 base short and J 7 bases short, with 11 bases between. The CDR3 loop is CASSLEVPLNEQFF. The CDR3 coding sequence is TGTGCCAGCAGCTTAGAAGTTCCTTTGAATGAGCAGTTCTTC. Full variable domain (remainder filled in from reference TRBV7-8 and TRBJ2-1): GAGVSQSPRYKVAKRGQDVALRCDPISGHVSLFWYQQALGQGPEFLTYFQNEAQLDKSGLPSDRFFAERPEGSVSTLKIQRTQQEDSAVYLCASSLEVPLNEQFFGPGTRLTVL.

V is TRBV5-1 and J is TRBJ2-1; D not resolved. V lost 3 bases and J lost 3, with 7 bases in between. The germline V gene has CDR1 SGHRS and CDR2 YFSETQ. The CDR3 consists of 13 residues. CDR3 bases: TGCGCCAGCAGCTGGACGGGCTACAATGAGCAGTTCTTC. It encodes CASSWTGYNEQFF.

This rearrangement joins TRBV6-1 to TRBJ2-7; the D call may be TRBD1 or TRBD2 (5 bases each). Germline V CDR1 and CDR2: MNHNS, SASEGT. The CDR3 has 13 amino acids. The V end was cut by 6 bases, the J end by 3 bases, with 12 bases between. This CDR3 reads CASRGREGYEQYF. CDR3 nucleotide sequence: TGTGCCAGCAGGGGACGGGAAGGCTACGAGCAGTACTTC.

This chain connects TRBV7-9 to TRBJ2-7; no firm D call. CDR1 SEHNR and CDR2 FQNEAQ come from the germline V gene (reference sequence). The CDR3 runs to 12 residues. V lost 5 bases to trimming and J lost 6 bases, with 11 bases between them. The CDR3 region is CASSHHESEQYF. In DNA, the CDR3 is TGTGCCAGCAGCCACCATGAGAGCGAGCAGTACTTC.

CDR3 nucleotide sequence: TGTGCCAGCACCAAGGGACGTGGAAGCACAGATACGCAGTATTTT. This translates into CASTKGRGSTDTQYF. The rearrangement uses TRBV13 and TRBJ2-3, with D tentatively TRBD1 or TRBD2 (5 bases each). CDR1 is PRHDT, CDR2 FYEKMQ, per germline (reference sequence). CDR3 length: 15 amino acids. Trimming took off 7 bases at V and 0 bases at J, with 14 bases between the two ends.

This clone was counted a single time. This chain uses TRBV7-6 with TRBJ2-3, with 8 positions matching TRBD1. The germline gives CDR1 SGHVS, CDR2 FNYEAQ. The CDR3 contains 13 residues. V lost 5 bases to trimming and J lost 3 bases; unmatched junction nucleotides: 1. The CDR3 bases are TGTGCCAGCAGCCGACAGGGGACAGATACGCAGTATTTT. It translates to CASSRQGTDTQYF.

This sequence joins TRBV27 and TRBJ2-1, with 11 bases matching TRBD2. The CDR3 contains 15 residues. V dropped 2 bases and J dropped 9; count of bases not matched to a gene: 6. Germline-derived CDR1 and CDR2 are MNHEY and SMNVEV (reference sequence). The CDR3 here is CASSLGSGRASEQFF. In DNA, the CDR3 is TGTGCCAGCAGTTTAGGTAGCGGGAGGGCAAGTGAGCAGTTCTTC.

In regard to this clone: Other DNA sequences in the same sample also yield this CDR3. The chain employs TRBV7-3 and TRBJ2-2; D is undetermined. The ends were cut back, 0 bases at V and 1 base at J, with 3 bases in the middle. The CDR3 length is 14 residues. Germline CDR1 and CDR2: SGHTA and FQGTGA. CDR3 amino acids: CASSLTRNTGELFF. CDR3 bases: TGTGCCAGCAGCTTAACCAGGAACACCGGGGAGCTGTTTTTT.

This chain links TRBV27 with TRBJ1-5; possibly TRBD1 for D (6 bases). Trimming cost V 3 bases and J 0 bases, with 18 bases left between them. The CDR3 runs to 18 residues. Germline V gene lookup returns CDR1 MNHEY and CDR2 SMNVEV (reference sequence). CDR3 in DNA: TGTGCCAGCAGTTTGGGACATCTGATCCCCTATAGCAATCAGCCCCAGCATTTT. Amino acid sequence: CASSLGHLIPYSNQPQHF.

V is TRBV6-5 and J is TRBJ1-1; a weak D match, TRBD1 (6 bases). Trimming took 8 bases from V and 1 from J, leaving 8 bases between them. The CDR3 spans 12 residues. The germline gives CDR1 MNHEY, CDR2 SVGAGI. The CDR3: CASGGANTEAFF. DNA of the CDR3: TGTGCCAGCGGGGGGGCGAACACTGAAGCTTTCTTT.

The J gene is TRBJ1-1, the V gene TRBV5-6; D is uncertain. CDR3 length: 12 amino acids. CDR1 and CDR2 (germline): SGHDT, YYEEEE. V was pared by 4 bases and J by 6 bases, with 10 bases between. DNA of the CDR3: TGTGCCAGCAGCGAAGGAATGGCTGAAGCTTTCTTT. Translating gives CASSEGMAEAFF.

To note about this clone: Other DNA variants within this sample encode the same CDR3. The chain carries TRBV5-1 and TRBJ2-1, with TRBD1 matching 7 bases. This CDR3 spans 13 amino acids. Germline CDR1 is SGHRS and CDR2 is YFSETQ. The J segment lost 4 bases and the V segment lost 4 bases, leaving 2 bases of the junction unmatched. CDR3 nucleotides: TGCGCCAGCAGCCCAGGGGGTTACAATGAGCAGTTCTTC. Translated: CASSPGGYNEQFF.

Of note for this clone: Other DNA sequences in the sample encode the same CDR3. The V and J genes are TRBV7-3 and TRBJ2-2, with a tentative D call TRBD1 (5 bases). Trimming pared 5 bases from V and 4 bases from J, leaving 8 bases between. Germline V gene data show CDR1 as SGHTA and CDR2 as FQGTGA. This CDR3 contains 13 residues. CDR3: CASSLTGTGELFF. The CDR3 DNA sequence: TGTGCCAGCAGCCTTACAGGCACCGGGGAGCTGTTTTTT.

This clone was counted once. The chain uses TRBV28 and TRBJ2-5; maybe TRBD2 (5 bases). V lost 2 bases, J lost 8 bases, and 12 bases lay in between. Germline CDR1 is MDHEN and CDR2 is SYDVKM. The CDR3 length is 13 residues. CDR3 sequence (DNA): TGTGCCAGCAGTTTAGAGTTTCGGGAAACCCAGTACTTC. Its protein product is CASSLEFRETQYF.

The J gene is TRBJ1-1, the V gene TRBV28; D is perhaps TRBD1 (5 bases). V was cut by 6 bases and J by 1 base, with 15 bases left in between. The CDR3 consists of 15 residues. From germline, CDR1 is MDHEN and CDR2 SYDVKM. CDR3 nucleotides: TGTGCCAGCAGACTTCAGGTAGGGACGAACACTGAAGCTTTCTTT. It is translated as CASRLQVGTNTEAFF.

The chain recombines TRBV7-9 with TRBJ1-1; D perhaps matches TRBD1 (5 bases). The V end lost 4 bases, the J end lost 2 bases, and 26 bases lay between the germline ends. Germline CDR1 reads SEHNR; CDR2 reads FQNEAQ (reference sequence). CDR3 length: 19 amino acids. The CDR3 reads CASSSTAEQGFLDNTEAFF. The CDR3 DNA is TGTGCCAGCAGCTCCACCGCGGAGCAGGGTTTTTTGGATAACACTGAAGCTTTCTTT. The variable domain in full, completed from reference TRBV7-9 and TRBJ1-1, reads DTGVSQNPRHKITKRGQNVTFRCDPISEHNRLYWYRQTLGQGPEFLTYFQNEAQLEKSRLLSDRFSAERPKGSFSTLEIQRTEQGDSAMYLCASSSTAEQGFLDNTEAFFGQGTRLTVV.

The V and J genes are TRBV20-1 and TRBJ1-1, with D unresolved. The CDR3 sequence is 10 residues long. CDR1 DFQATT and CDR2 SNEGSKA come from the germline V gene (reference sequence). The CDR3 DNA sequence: TGCAGGGGAATGAACACTGAAGCTTTCTTT. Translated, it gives CRGMNTEAFF.

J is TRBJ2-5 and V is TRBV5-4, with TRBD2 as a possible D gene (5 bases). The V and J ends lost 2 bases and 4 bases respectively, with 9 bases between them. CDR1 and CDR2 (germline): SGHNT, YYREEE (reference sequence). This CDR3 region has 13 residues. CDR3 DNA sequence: TGTGCCAGCAGCTTTTCACTAGGAGAGACCCAGTACTTC. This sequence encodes CASSFSLGETQYF.

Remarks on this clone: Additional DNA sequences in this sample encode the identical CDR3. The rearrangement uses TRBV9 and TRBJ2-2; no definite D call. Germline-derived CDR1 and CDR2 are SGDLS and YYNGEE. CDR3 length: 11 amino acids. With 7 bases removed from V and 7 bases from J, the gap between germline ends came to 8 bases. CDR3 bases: TGTGCCAGCTCGCATGGCGGGGAGCTGTTTTTT. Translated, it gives CASSHGGELFF.

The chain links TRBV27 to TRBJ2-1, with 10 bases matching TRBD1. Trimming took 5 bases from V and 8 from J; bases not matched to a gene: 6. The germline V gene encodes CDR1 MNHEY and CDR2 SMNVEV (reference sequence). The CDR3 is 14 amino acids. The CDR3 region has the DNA TGTGCCAGCAGTGACAGGGGGCGAGTTGATGAGCAGTTCTTC. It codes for CASSDRGRVDEQFF.

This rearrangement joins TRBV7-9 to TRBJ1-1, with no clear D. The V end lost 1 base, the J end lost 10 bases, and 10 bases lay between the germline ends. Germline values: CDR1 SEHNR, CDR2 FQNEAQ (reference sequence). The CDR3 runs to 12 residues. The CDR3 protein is CASSLGPSGAFF. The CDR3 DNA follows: TGTGCCAGCAGCTTAGGGCCCTCCGGAGCTTTCTTT.

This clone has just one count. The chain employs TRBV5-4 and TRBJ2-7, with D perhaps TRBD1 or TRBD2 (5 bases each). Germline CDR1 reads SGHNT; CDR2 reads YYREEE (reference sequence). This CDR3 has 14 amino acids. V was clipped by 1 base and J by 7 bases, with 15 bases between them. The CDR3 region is CASSLREGVREQYF. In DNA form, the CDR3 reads TGTGCCAGCAGCTTGCGGGAAGGGGTGCGGGAGCAGTACTTC.